This TCR beta chain is drawn from a study of T cells expressing NK-cell markers. Study information: Sequenced donors, eight in total, included seven who were HCMV-seropositive and one who was seronegative. General observations from the study: Whether expanded NKG2C+ T cell clones were HCMV specific stayed uncertain. Dominant NKG2C+ clonotypes accounted for roughly 1.0-8% of CD8+ T cells in about six donors.

The CDR3 spans 18 residues. CDR1 is LGHDT and CDR2 is YNNKEL in the germline V gene (reference sequence). Notes on this clonotype: No antigen is known for it.

The authors generated TCR beta cDNA through 5'RACE template switching with UMIs. Following a re-call of the 5' RACE reads, TCRdb has one entry per CDR3 protein and lacks DNA. In total, the table holds 450,000 to 600,000 distinct CDR3 sequences. The TCR originated in a man aged 18 to 30 in good health. Sequences were obtained from blood T cells: a sorted CD56 or NKG2C T cell subset, CD4+ or CD8+ T cells, or bulk PBMC T cells (not recorded which). The rearrangement uses TRBV3-1 and TRBJ2-3; as DNA is missing, the TRBD1 call by TCRdb cannot be tested. The CDR3 loop is CASSRRGVGTVSTDTQYF.